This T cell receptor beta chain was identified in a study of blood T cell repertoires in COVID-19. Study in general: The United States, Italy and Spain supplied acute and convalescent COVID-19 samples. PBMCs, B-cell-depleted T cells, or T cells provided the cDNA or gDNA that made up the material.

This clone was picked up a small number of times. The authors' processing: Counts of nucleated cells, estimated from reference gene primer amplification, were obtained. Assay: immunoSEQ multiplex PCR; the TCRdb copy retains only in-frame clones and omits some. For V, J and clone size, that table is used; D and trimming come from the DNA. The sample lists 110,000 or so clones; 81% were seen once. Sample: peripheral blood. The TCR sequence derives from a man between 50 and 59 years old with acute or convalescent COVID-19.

The CDR3 loop is CASSREPGQGLFSNSPLHF. CDR3 bases: TGCGCCAGCAGCCGAGAACCGGGACAGGGCTTATTTAGTAATTCACCCCTCCACTTT. V and J are TRBV4-1 and TRBJ1-6; the match to TRBD1 covers 9 bases. Germline loops: CDR1 MGHRA, CDR2 YSYEKL. With 4 bases clipped from V and 6 bases from J, the junction kept 16 bases outside the gene matches. The CDR3 sequence is 19 residues long.